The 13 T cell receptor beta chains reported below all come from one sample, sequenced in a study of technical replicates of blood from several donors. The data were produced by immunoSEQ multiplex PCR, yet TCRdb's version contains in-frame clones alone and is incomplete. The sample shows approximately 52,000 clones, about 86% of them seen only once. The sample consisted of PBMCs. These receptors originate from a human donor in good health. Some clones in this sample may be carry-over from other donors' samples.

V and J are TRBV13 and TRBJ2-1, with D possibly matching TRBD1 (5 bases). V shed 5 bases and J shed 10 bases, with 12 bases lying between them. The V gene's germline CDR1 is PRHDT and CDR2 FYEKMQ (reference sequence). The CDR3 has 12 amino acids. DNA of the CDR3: TGTGCCAGCAGCCAGGGTTTAGGGGAGCAGTTCTTC. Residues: CASSQGLGEQFF.

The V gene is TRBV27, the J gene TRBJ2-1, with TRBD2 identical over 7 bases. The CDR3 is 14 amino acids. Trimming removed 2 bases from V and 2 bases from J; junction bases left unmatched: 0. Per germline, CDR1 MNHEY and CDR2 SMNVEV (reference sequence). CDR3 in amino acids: CASSLGGAYNEQFF. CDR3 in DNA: TGTGCCAGCAGTTTAGGGGGGGCCTACAATGAGCAGTTCTTC.

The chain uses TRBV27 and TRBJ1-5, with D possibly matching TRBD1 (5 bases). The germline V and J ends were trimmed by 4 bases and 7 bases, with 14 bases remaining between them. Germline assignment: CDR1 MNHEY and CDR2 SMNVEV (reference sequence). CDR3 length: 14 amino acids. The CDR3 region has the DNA TGTGCCAGCAGTTGGGGTGGAGGGGAGCAGCCCCAGCATTTT. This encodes CASSWGGGEQPQHF.

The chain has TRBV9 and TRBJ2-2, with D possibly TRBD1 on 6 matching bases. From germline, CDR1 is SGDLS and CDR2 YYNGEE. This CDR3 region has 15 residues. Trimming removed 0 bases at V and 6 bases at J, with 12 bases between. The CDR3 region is CASSVVPGVPGELFF. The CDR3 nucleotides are TGTGCCAGCAGCGTAGTACCAGGGGTTCCCGGGGAGCTGTTTTTT.

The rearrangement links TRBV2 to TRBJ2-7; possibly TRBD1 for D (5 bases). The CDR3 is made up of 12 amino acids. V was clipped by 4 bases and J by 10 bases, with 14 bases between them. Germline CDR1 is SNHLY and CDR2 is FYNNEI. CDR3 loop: CASSVSGLEQYF. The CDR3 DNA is TGTGCCAGCAGTGTTTCAGGGTTGGAACAGTACTTC.

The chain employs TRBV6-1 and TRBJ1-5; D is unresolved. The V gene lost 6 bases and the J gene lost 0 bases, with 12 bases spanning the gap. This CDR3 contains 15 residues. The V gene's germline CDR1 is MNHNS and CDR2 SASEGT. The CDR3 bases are TGTGCCAGCAGAGACCCGGGGTATAGCAATCAGCCCCAGCATTTT. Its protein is CASRDPGYSNQPQHF.

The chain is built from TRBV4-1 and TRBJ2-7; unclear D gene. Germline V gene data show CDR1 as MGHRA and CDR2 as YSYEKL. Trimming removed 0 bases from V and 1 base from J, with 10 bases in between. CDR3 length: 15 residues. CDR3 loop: CASSQEARVSYEQYF. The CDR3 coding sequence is TGCGCCAGCAGCCAAGAAGCGCGTGTTTCCTACGAGCAGTACTTC.

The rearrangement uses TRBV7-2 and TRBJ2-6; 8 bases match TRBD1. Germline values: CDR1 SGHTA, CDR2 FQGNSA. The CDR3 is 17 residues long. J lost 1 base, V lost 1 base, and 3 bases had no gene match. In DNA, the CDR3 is TGTGCCAGCAGCTTAGGGACAGGGCCTTCTGGGGCCAACGTCCTGACTTTC. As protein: CASSLGTGPSGANVLTF.

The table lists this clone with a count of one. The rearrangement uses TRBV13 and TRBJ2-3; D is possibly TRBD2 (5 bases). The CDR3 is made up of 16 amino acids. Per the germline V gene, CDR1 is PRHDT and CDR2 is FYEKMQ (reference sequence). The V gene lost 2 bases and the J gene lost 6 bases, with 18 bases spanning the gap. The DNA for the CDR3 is TGTGCCAGCAGCTTAAGGGCGCTAGGGAGTAGGGATACGCAGTATTTT. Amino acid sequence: CASSLRALGSRDTQYF.

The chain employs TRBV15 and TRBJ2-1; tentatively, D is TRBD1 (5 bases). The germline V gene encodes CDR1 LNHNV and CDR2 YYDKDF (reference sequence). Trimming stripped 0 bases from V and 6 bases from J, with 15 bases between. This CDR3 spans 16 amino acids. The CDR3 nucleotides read TGTGCCACCAGCAGAGATCTGGGGCAGATCCTCAATGAGCAGTTCTTC. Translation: CATSRDLGQILNEQFF.

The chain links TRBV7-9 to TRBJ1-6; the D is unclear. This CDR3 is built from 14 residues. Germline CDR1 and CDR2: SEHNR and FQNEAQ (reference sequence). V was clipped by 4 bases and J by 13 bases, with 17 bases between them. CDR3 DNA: TGTGCCAGCAGCTACCAACTAAGAGGAGGGCCCCTCCACTTT. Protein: CASSYQLRGGPLHF. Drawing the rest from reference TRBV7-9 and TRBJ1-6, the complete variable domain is DTGVSQNPRHKITKRGQNVTFRCDPISEHNRLYWYRQTLGQGPEFLTYFQNEAQLEKSRLLSDRFSAERPKGSFSTLEIQRTEQGDSAMYLCASSYQLRGGPLHFGNGTRLTVT.

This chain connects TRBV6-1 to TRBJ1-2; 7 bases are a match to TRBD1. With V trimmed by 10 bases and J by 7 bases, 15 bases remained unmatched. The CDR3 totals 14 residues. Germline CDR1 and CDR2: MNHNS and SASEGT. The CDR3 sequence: CANYRGEGTFGYTF. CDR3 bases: TGTGCCAACTACAGGGGCGAAGGAACGTTTGGCTACACCTTC.

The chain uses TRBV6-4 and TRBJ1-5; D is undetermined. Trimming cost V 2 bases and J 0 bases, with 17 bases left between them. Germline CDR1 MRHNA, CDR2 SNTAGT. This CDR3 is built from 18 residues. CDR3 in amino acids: CASSDGLRASYSNQPQHF. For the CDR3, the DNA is TGTGCCAGCAGTGACGGACTTAGGGCTTCCTATAGCAATCAGCCCCAGCATTTT.